This T cell receptor (beta chain) was identified in a study of cytomegalovirus exposure and HLA in healthy donors. Study-level findings and limits: In an earlier analysis, in approximately 630 donors, most V segments appeared productive either ~87% or ~30% of the time.

This PCR relied on a set of 60 Vbeta primers and 13 Jbeta primers. Generated by immunoSEQ multiplex PCR, the TCRdb table keeps only in-frame clones and is missing some. The sample holds 95,000 to 110,000 clones, 74% seen once. A word on this clone: No antigen is known for it.

Germline V gene data show CDR1 as MNHNS and CDR2 as SASEGT. Trimming shortened V by 7 bases and J by 1 base, and 10 bases separated the two germline ends. CDR3 size: 13 residues. Sample: PBMCs. V is TRBV6-1 and J is TRBJ1-1, with a tentative D call TRBD1 (6 bases). The receptor was derived from a woman between 35 and 50 years old in good health and CMV-seropositive. The DNA for the CDR3 is TGTGCCAGCATTAAGGGACAGAACACTGAAGCTTTCTTT. This encodes CASIKGQNTEAFF.